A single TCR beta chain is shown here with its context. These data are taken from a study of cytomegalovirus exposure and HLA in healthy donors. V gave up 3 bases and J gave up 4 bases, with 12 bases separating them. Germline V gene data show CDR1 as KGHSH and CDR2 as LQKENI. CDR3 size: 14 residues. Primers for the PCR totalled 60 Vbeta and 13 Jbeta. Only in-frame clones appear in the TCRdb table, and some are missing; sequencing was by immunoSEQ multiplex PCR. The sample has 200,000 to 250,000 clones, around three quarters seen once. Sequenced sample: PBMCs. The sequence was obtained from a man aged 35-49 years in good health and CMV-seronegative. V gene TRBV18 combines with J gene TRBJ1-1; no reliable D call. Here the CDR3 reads CASSPAGGVTEAFF. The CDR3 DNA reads TGTGCCAGCTCACCCGCGGGCGGGGTCACTGAAGCTTTCTTT.